This entry lists 24 T cell receptor beta chains sequenced from one sample in a study of response to subunit inactivated influenza vaccine. One entry per CDR3 protein results from TCRdb running MiXCR on the RT-PCR reads. The repertoire holds 500,000 to 600,000 distinct CDR3 sequences, around 13% seen once, with more than 9.5% in the top ten. Specimen: PBMCs from blood, collected 11 to 12 days after vaccination. The receptor source for this set is a man aged 50 to 59 who received an inactivated influenza vaccine.

This clonotype was recorded a few times. The chain is built from TRBV5-1 and TRBJ2-1; 7 bases line up with TRBD1. Trimming cost V 0 bases and J 8 bases; bases outside gene matches: 8. Germline CDR1 reads SGHRS; CDR2 reads YFSETQ. The CDR3 has 15 residues. As DNA, the CDR3 is TGCGCCAGCAGCTTGGGTGCCTTAACAGGGGATGAGCAGTTCTTC. This gives the protein CASSLGALTGDEQFF.

This chain uses TRBV2 with TRBJ2-1; 11 nucleotides line up with TRBD2. V was clipped by 6 bases and J by 0 bases; unmatched bases: 10. The CDR3 length is 18 residues. The germline V gene has CDR1 SNHLY and CDR2 FYNNEI. The CDR3 spells CASRRFSGGASSYNEQFF. CDR3 in DNA: TGTGCCAGCAGGAGGTTTAGCGGGGGGGCGAGCTCCTACAATGAGCAGTTCTTC.

The chain links TRBV5-1 to TRBJ2-6; D perhaps matches TRBD1 (6 bases). CDR1 and CDR2 from the germline V gene are SGHRS and YFSETQ. The V gene lost 2 bases and the J gene lost 2 bases, with 11 bases spanning the gap. CDR3 length: 16 residues. CDR3 sequence reads: CASSLGNRAGANVLTF. In DNA, the CDR3 is TGCGCCAGCAGCTTAGGGAACAGGGCTGGGGCCAACGTCCTGACTTTC.

The rearrangement links TRBV12-3 or TRBV12-4 to TRBJ2-6; D is unclear. Trimming took off 8 bases at V and 3 bases at J, with 8 bases between the two ends. The CDR3 runs 13 residues. Here the CDR3 DNA reads TGTGCCAGCGGGCGGATTGGGGCCAACGTCCTGACTTTC. This translates into CASGRIGANVLTF.

The CDR3 nucleotides are TGCAGTGCCACCTACTATGGCTACACCTTC. Protein: CSATYYGYTF. The J gene is TRBJ1-2, the V gene TRBV20-1, with D hard to call. Per germline, CDR1 DFQATT and CDR2 SNEGSKA (reference sequence). V was clipped by 6 bases and J by 3 bases, with 5 bases between them. CDR3 length: 10 residues.

This clonotype turned up a few times. CDR3 DNA: TGTGCCAGCAGCTCTCAACCCGGGACTAGCGGAGAGACCCAGTACTTC. This translates into CASSSQPGTSGETQYF. The J gene is TRBJ2-5, the V gene TRBV7-2, with TRBD2 matching 11 bases. This CDR3 is 16 amino acids long. Trimming took 4 bases from V and 4 from J; bases not matched to a gene: 8. CDR1 and CDR2 (germline): SGHTA, FQGNSA.

This clonotype was seen at least ten times. The chain recombines TRBV5-1 with TRBJ2-7; D is uncertain. The ends were cut back, 1 base at V and 6 bases at J, with 5 bases in the middle. CDR1 SGHRS and CDR2 YFSETQ come from the germline V gene. The length of the CDR3 is 11 residues. CDR3 loop: CASSLSAEQYF. The CDR3 coding sequence is TGCGCCAGCAGCTTGTCAGCCGAGCAGTACTTC. Looking up the rest from reference TRBV5-1 and TRBJ2-7 gives the full variable domain: KAGVTQTPRYLIKTRGQQVTLSCSPISGHRSVSWYQQTPGQGLQFLFEYFSETQRNKGNFPGRFSGRQFSNSRSEMNVSTLELGDSALYLCASSLSAEQYFGPGTRLTVT.

The sample holds a few counts of this clonotype. This sequence joins TRBV7-9 and TRBJ2-1, with D maybe TRBD2 (5 bases). The CDR3 has 15 amino acids. V lost 5 bases, J lost 6 bases, and 17 bases lay in between. Looked up from germline, CDR1 is SEHNR and CDR2 is FQNEAQ (reference sequence). DNA of the CDR3: TGTGCCAGCAGCCCTGCCGGGGTATTGGGCAATGAGCAGTTCTTC. Its translation: CASSPAGVLGNEQFF. Supplemented by reference TRBV7-9 and TRBJ2-1, the full variable domain reads DTGVSQNPRHKITKRGQNVTFRCDPISEHNRLYWYRQTLGQGPEFLTYFQNEAQLEKSRLLSDRFSAERPKGSFSTLEIQRTEQGDSAMYLCASSPAGVLGNEQFFGPGTRLTVL.

The V gene is TRBV7-9, the J gene TRBJ2-5; a possible D gene is TRBD2 (6 bases). Trimming shortened V by 2 bases and J by 3 bases, and 10 bases separated the two germline ends. From germline, CDR1 is SEHNR and CDR2 FQNEAQ (reference sequence). The CDR3 totals 14 residues. Written as DNA, the CDR3 is TGTGCCAGCAGCTTATTTGGGGAGGAAGAGACCCAGTACTTC. Translated: CASSLFGEEETQYF.

The chain links TRBV4-2 to TRBJ2-5, with no clear D. Germline V gene lookup returns CDR1 LGHNA and CDR2 YNFKEQ. V gave up 2 bases and J gave up 5 bases, with 12 bases separating them. The CDR3 has 14 amino acids. CDR3: CASSQYPPRETQYF. The DNA for the CDR3 is TGTGCCAGCAGCCAATATCCGCCGAGGGAGACCCAGTACTTC.

The V and J genes are TRBV7-3 and TRBJ2-1; perhaps D is TRBD1 or TRBD2 (5 bases each). Germline CDR1 SGHTA, CDR2 FQGTGA. The CDR3 loop spans 13 amino acids. Trimming removed 3 bases from V and 8 bases from J, with 11 bases in between. Here the CDR3 reads CASSLGPEDEQFF. DNA for the CDR3: TGTGCCAGCAGCTTGGGACCGGAAGATGAGCAGTTCTTC.

This rearrangement joins TRBV9 to TRBJ2-3; TRBD1 might be the D (5 bases). The CDR3 runs 14 residues. V was pared by 0 bases and J by 4 bases, with 9 bases between. The germline CDR1 and CDR2 sequences are SGDLS and YYNGEE. As DNA, the CDR3 is TGTGCCAGCAGCGTAGGCCTGGGGCCAGATACGCAGTATTTT. Protein sequence: CASSVGLGPDTQYF.

In this sample, this clonotype turned up a few times. The chain combines TRBV20-1 with TRBJ2-2, with TRBD2 matching over 9 bases. The J segment lost 4 bases and the V segment lost 3 bases, leaving 3 bases of the junction unmatched. Germline assignment: CDR1 DFQATT and CDR2 SNEGSKA (reference sequence). The CDR3 spans 14 residues. CDR3 coding DNA: TGCAGTGCTAGTAGCGGGAGTGGCACCGGGGAGCTGTTTTTT. Residues: CSASSGSGTGELFF.

The chain joins TRBV5-1 to TRBJ2-2; D perhaps matches TRBD1 (5 bases). This CDR3 has 15 amino acids. Germline CDR1 and CDR2: SGHRS and YFSETQ. V lost 4 bases to trimming and J lost 3 bases, with 13 bases between them. This chain's CDR3 is CASSPDSSYTGELFF. CDR3 nucleotides: TGCGCCAGCAGCCCCGACAGCTCTTACACCGGGGAGCTGTTTTTT.

This clonotype has a handful of counts. This sequence joins TRBV7-8 and TRBJ1-4; D is unclear. CDR1 SGHVS and CDR2 FQNEAQ come from the germline V gene. This CDR3 comprises 13 residues. Trimming removed 1 base from V and 10 bases from J, with 10 bases in between. Here the CDR3 reads CASSLGGSAKLFF. CDR3 DNA sequence: TGTGCCAGCAGCTTAGGAGGAAGCGCAAAACTGTTTTTT.

This clonotype was seen many times. The genes are TRBV29-1 and TRBJ2-1; D possibly corresponds to TRBD2 (7 bases). CDR3 length: 14 amino acids. Germline V gene data show CDR1 as SQVTM and CDR2 as ANQGSEA. CDR3 region: CSLTGGASYNEQFF. In DNA, the CDR3 is TGCAGTCTCACTGGGGGGGCTTCCTACAATGAGCAGTTCTTC.

The V and J genes are TRBV4-3 and TRBJ2-1, with TRBD2 matching over 14 bases. Germline lookup yields CDR1 LGHNA and CDR2 YSLEER. The V segment lost 3 bases and the J segment 6 bases; nucleotides outside the gene matches: 4. The CDR3 loop spans 16 amino acids. The CDR3 bases are TGCGCCAGCAGCCAGGGACTAGCGGGAGAGGGCAATGAGCAGTTCTTC. Its protein product is CASSQGLAGEGNEQFF.

The genes are TRBV4-3 and TRBJ2-1; D is perhaps TRBD2 (5 bases). The germline gives CDR1 LGHNA, CDR2 YSLEER. The V end lost 0 bases, the J end lost 0 bases, and 12 bases lay between the germline ends. The CDR3 has 17 residues. CDR3 sequence: CASSQDPPGSSYNEQFF. CDR3 DNA: TGCGCCAGCAGCCAAGATCCCCCGGGGAGCTCCTACAATGAGCAGTTCTTC.

This clonotype was counted only a few times. V and J are TRBV5-1 and TRBJ1-4; unclear D gene. From germline, CDR1 is SGHRS and CDR2 YFSETQ. The CDR3 spans 15 residues. V lost 4 bases to trimming and J lost 0 bases, with 10 bases between them. The CDR3 sequence: CASSVDRPTNEKLFF. CDR3 sequence (DNA): TGCGCCAGCAGCGTAGACCGCCCAACTAATGAAAAACTGTTTTTT.

CDR3 in DNA: TGCGCCAGCAGTCATCCCAGGACAGCCGATACGCAGTATTTT. It is translated as CASSHPRTADTQYF. This sequence joins TRBV23-1 and TRBJ2-3; a possible D gene is TRBD1 (6 bases). Being an ORF, TRBV23-1 has a function that is uncertain. The length of the CDR3 is 14 residues. The V gene lost 3 bases and the J gene lost 6 bases, with 13 bases spanning the gap.

The chain carries TRBV5-1 and TRBJ2-3, with TRBD1 matching over 7 bases. Germline values: CDR1 SGHRS, CDR2 YFSETQ. J was trimmed by 0 bases and V by 4 bases; bases with no gene match: 8. This CDR3 has 16 amino acids. The CDR3 is CASSLYRGVSTDTQYF. DNA of the CDR3: TGCGCCAGCAGCCTCTACAGGGGCGTAAGCACAGATACGCAGTATTTT.

The rearrangement links TRBV7-6 to TRBJ2-1; TRBD1 matches 7 bases. CDR3 length: 15 residues. Germline trimming cut 4 bases from V and 4 bases from J; bases unmatched to any gene: 7. The germline CDR1 and CDR2 sequences are SGHVS and FNYEAQ. The CDR3 reads CASSSSRGIYNEQFF. The CDR3 DNA is TGTGCCAGCAGCTCCAGCAGGGGGATTTACAATGAGCAGTTCTTC. Drawing the rest from reference TRBV7-6 and TRBJ2-1, the complete variable domain is GAGVSQSPRYKVTKRGQDVALRCDPISGHVSLYWYRQALGQGPEFLTYFNYEAQQDKSGLPNDRFSAERPEGSISTLTIQRTEQRDSAMYRCASSSSRGIYNEQFFGPGTRLTVL.

This clonotype has a count of ten or more. This rearrangement joins TRBV7-2 to TRBJ2-3; 10 bases line up with TRBD2. The CDR3 totals 16 residues. Trimming took 2 bases from V and 1 from J; bases not matched to a gene: 3. Germline V gene sequence: CDR1 SGHTA, CDR2 FQGNSA. The CDR3: CASSLYGLAGTDTQYF. CDR3 in DNA: TGTGCCAGCAGCTTATACGGACTAGCGGGCACAGATACGCAGTATTTT. Filled out from reference TRBV7-2 and TRBJ2-3, the complete variable domain reads GAGVSQSPSNKVTEKGKDVELRCDPISGHTALYWYRQSLGQGLEFLIYFQGNSAPDKSGLPSDRFSAERTGGSVSTLTIQRTQQEDSAVYLCASSLYGLAGTDTQYFGPGTRLTVL.

The chain links TRBV19 to TRBJ2-1; TRBD1 matches 7 bases. The V gene's germline CDR1 is LNHDA and CDR2 SQIVND (reference sequence). The V segment lost 5 bases and the J segment 9 bases; nucleotides outside the gene matches: 4. This CDR3 is 12 amino acids long. The CDR3 protein is CASSSGGFEQFF. The CDR3 nucleotides are TGTGCCAGTAGTTCAGGGGGTTTTGAGCAGTTCTTC.